The clone carrying this T cell receptor (beta chain) was counted at least ten times. Antigen specificity is unknown. The source of the sample is a study of identical twins. The study, taken as a whole, reports: Whereas memory repertoires showed no such difference, abundant cord blood beta clonotypes carried fewer insertions. Analyses of zero insertions could be partly confounded by invariant MAIT and iNKT cells.

The CDR3 is 18 residues long. Germline-derived CDR1 and CDR2 are KGHSH and LQKENI. V dropped 6 bases and J dropped 3; count of bases not matched to a gene: 15. Unique molecular identifiers were in the cDNA, with template-switch universal primer binding. TCRdb re-called the 5' RACE reads through MiXCR, storing one row per CDR3 protein. The table has about 220,000 distinct CDR3 sequences, 6% to 9% seen once. The same data also contributed to another study, on yellow fever vaccine responses in identical twins.

V and J are TRBV18 and TRBJ2-2; 8 nucleotides line up with TRBD1. Sequencing was performed on memory (CD45RO+) T cells sorted from blood. The source of this sequence is a woman between 18 and 30 years old in good health. The CDR3 sequence: CASSQRQNGQGHTGELFF. CDR3 sequence (DNA): TGTGCCAGCTCTCAAAGACAGAACGGACAGGGTCACACCGGGGAGCTGTTTTTT.